The subject of this entry is one T cell receptor (beta chain). This specimen comes from a study of blood T cell repertoires in COVID-19. Source study methods: Counts of nucleated cells, estimated from reference gene primer amplification, were obtained. Sequencing was performed with immunoSEQ multiplex PCR; in TCRdb, only in-frame clones are kept and a portion is missing. V and J calls and clone size are as listed in that table; D and trimming were resolved from the DNA. The sample carries hundreds of thousands of clones, about 83% recorded once. The sequence was obtained from a woman aged 45-59 years who had recovered from COVID-19. The sequenced sample consisted of PBMCs or T cells enriched from blood (not recorded which).

The CDR3 DNA reads TGTGCCACCAGGGGGGCGGGCCAAGAGACCCAGTACTTC. Its translation: CATRGAGQETQYF. The chain recombines TRBV24-1 with TRBJ2-5; perhaps TRBD1 as D (6 bases). The V gene's germline CDR1 is KGHDR and CDR2 SFDVKD. V was trimmed by 7 bases and J by 1 base, leaving 9 bases between them. CDR3 size: 13 residues.